This TCR beta chain was documented in a study of shared clonotypes between healthy human individuals. Overall study: Aged 18 to 49, the donors were two women and a few men. Used for every donor were three CD4 naive, three CD4 memory, two CD8 naive and one CD8 memory plate.

CD4+ cells underwent separation, giving CD45RA+ naive and CD45RA-negative memory subsets. Sequencing was performed with immunoSEQ multiplex PCR; in TCRdb, only in-frame clones are kept and a portion is missing. The sample yields about 1 million clones, more than 60% seen once. Germline V gene lookup returns CDR1 ENHRY and CDR2 SYGVKD. The CDR3 length is 13 residues. V gave up 6 bases and J gave up 0 bases, with 8 bases separating them. V gene TRBV10-3 combines with J gene TRBJ1-1; no clear D. The specimen sequenced was memory CD4+ T cells sorted from blood. Specified subset: CD45RA-negative fraction. This clonotype was obtained from a man aged 18-30 years in good health. CDR3 loop: CAIRLGLNTEAFF. The CDR3 region has the DNA TGTGCCATCAGGCTTGGATTGAACACTGAAGCTTTCTTT.